This is a list of T cell receptor beta chains from one sample in a study of blood T cell repertoires in COVID-19. Repertoires were generated with immunoSEQ multiplex PCR, while TCRdb's copy carries only in-frame clones and drops some. The profile shows about 120,000 clones, about 87% of them singletons. Input material: peripheral blood. Receptors originate from a woman in her sixties or seventies with acute or convalescent COVID-19. Both conserved end residues are trimmed from each CDR3. D genes are given only for firm matches.

d_gene: TRBD1
v_gene: TRBV2
j_gene: TRBJ1-6
CDR3aa: ASKAAGGDSPLH

d_gene: NA
v_gene: TRBV2
j_gene: TRBJ1-4
CDR3aa: ASSERQAATNEKLF

d_gene: TRBD1
v_gene: TRBV11-2
j_gene: TRBJ1-5
CDR3aa: ASSLGAGGGGNQPQH

d_gene: NA
v_gene: TRBV5-1
j_gene: TRBJ2-2
CDR3aa: ASSLKFRDINTGELF

d_gene: TRBD1
v_gene: TRBV5-1
j_gene: TRBJ2-7
CDR3aa: ASSTDRAHEQY

d_gene: NA
v_gene: TRBV28
j_gene: TRBJ1-4
CDR3aa: ASSFGQGRGKLF

d_gene: NA
v_gene: TRBV7-2
j_gene: TRBJ1-2
CDR3aa: ASSADEVRANYGYT

d_gene: NA
v_gene: TRBV27
j_gene: TRBJ1-5
CDR3aa: ASSLRARGGNQPQH

d_gene: NA
v_gene: TRBV11-3
j_gene: TRBJ2-2
CDR3aa: ASSLSGAAGELF

d_gene: TRBD2
v_gene: TRBV5-1
j_gene: TRBJ2-7
CDR3aa: ASSKVTGGYEQY

d_gene: NA
v_gene: TRBV21-1
j_gene: TRBJ2-7
CDR3aa: ASTGDEQY

d_gene: NA
v_gene: TRBV3-1/TRBV3-2
j_gene: TRBJ1-6
CDR3aa: ASSHLDKPVYNSPLH

d_gene: TRBD1
v_gene: TRBV6-5
j_gene: TRBJ1-6
CDR3aa: ASSYRQGGNSPLH

d_gene: NA
v_gene: TRBV2
j_gene: TRBJ1-1
CDR3aa: ASSEQEGYTEAF

d_gene: TRBD2
v_gene: TRBV18
j_gene: TRBJ2-3
CDR3aa: ASSQAGTYTDTQY

d_gene: TRBD1
v_gene: TRBV2
j_gene: TRBJ2-1
CDR3aa: ASRVDRVEQF

d_gene: NA
v_gene: TRBV3-1/TRBV3-2
j_gene: TRBJ1-5
CDR3aa: ASSQGFRTDSNQPQH

d_gene: TRBD1
v_gene: TRBV5-6
j_gene: TRBJ1-5
CDR3aa: ASSSGDRTINQPQH

d_gene: TRBD1
v_gene: TRBV28
j_gene: TRBJ1-5
CDR3aa: ASSLEDRARPQH

d_gene: NA
v_gene: TRBV4-1
j_gene: TRBJ1-1
CDR3aa: ASSQDQAGMNTEAF

d_gene: NA
v_gene: TRBV4-2
j_gene: TRBJ1-5
CDR3aa: ASSLSEEGPGLGQPQH

d_gene: NA
v_gene: TRBV28
j_gene: TRBJ1-4
CDR3aa: ASTPSDRGKKLF

d_gene: NA
v_gene: TRBV5-1
j_gene: TRBJ2-5
CDR3aa: ASSPERLAETQY

d_gene: TRBD1
v_gene: TRBV28
j_gene: TRBJ1-5
CDR3aa: ASSPLTGDQPQH

d_gene: NA
v_gene: TRBV5-1
j_gene: TRBJ1-1
CDR3aa: ASSFQGNTEAF

d_gene: TRBD1
v_gene: TRBV28
j_gene: TRBJ2-2
CDR3aa: ASSPPGTGIGELF

d_gene: TRBD1
v_gene: TRBV7-9
j_gene: TRBJ1-2
CDR3aa: ASSDSGTGAYGYT

d_gene: NA
v_gene: TRBV28
j_gene: TRBJ2-5
CDR3aa: ASSLNLPAEAQY

d_gene: TRBD1
v_gene: TRBV5-8
j_gene: TRBJ1-1
CDR3aa: ASSLTGVHTEAF

d_gene: TRBD2
v_gene: TRBV2
j_gene: TRBJ2-5
CDR3aa: ASSASSGGARTQY

d_gene: NA
v_gene: TRBV5-6
j_gene: TRBJ1-2
CDR3aa: ASSPERRHGYT

d_gene: TRBD1
v_gene: TRBV7-3
j_gene: TRBJ2-1
CDR3aa: ASATGQVPQYEQF

d_gene: NA
v_gene: TRBV11-2
j_gene: TRBJ1-2
CDR3aa: ASSLAFGDSNYGYT

d_gene: TRBD1
v_gene: TRBV4-1
j_gene: TRBJ2-7
CDR3aa: ASSQDGTGAYEQY

d_gene: TRBD1
v_gene: TRBV11-2
j_gene: TRBJ2-1
CDR3aa: ASSLAGQGVNEQF

d_gene: TRBD1
v_gene: TRBV6-5
j_gene: TRBJ1-2
CDR3aa: ASRPRDRGGYT

d_gene: NA
v_gene: TRBV5-1
j_gene: TRBJ1-5
CDR3aa: ASPPGVGNNQPQH

d_gene: NA
v_gene: TRBV29-1
j_gene: TRBJ1-3
CDR3aa: SALGGNTIY

d_gene: TRBD2
v_gene: TRBV30
j_gene: TRBJ2-3
CDR3aa: ARKSGGTDTQY

d_gene: NA
v_gene: TRBV25-1
j_gene: TRBJ1-1
CDR3aa: ASSDRLIRSAAF

d_gene: NA
v_gene: TRBV6-5
j_gene: TRBJ1-4
CDR3aa: ASAREGRGNEKLF

d_gene: NA
v_gene: TRBV18
j_gene: TRBJ1-2
CDR3aa: ASSPTSGKGNGYT

d_gene: TRBD2
v_gene: TRBV6-5
j_gene: TRBJ2-1
CDR3aa: ASSYGWAGGRNEQF

d_gene: NA
v_gene: TRBV21-1
j_gene: TRBJ2-7
CDR3aa: ASSDDGTGAYEQY

d_gene: TRBD1
v_gene: TRBV19
j_gene: TRBJ2-1
CDR3aa: ASSPRQGIGQF

d_gene: NA
v_gene: TRBV9
j_gene: TRBJ2-3
CDR3aa: ASSVASGPDTQY